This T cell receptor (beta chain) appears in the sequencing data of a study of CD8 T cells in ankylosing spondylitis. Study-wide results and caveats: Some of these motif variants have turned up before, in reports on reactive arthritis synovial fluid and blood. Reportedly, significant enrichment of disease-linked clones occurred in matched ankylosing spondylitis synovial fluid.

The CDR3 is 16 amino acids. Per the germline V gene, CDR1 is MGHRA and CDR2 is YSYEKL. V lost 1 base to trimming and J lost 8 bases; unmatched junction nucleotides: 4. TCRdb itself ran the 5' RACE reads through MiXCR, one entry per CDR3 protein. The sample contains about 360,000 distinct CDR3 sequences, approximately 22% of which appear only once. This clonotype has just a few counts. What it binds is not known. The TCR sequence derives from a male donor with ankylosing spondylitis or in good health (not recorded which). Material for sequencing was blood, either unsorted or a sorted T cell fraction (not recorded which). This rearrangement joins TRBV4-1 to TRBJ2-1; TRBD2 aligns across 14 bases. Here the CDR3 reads CASSQAGLAGGDEQFF. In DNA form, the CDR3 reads TGCGCCAGCAGCCAAGCAGGACTAGCGGGGGGCGATGAGCAGTTCTTC.